The 20 T cell receptor beta chains listed next were all sequenced from one sample in a study of cytotoxic CD8 clonotypes in ibrutinib-treated CLL. TCRdb's copy holds only in-frame clones and misses some; the assay was immunoSEQ multiplex PCR. The sample includes over 95,000 clones, 58% of them seen just once. The sample was PBMCs, taken after 24 months of ibrutinib treatment. The receptors originated from a human donor with chronic lymphocytic leukemia.

This clone was seen more than once but under ten times. V gene TRBV7-3 combines with J gene TRBJ2-2, with TRBD1 matching over 7 bases. The CDR3 contains 16 residues. Germline V lookup: CDR1 SGHTA, CDR2 FQGTGA. The ends lost 5 bases at V and 6 bases at J; junction bases unmatched: 12. CDR3 loop: CASSASRTGVAGELFF. CDR3 DNA: TGTGCCAGCAGCGCCTCAAGAACAGGGGTGGCCGGGGAGCTGTTTTTT.

This chain connects TRBV29-1 to TRBJ1-2; D ambiguous. This CDR3 contains 12 residues. Germline CDR1 reads SQVTM; CDR2 reads ANQGSEA. The germline V and J ends were trimmed by 0 bases and 4 bases, with 6 bases remaining between them. DNA of the CDR3: TGCAGCGTTGAAGATCGGGCCTATGGCTACACCTTC. Residues: CSVEDRAYGYTF.

The V and J genes are TRBV9 and TRBJ2-3; D remains ambiguous. Trimming shortened V by 6 bases and J by 4 bases, and 18 bases separated the two germline ends. The CDR3 totals 15 residues. Germline V CDR1 and CDR2: SGDLS, YYNGEE. In DNA, the CDR3 is TGTGCCAGCAACCTCGTGGGGTCCTTGTCAGATACGCAGTATTTT. Translated: CASNLVGSLSDTQYF.

J is TRBJ2-2 and V is TRBV11-2, with D hard to call. This CDR3 has 14 residues. V was clipped by 0 bases and J by 3 bases, with 5 bases between them. Germline V gene lookup returns CDR1 SGHAT and CDR2 FQNNGV. The CDR3 loop is CASSLDRDTGELFF. CDR3 sequence (DNA): TGTGCCAGCAGCTTAGATCGAGACACCGGGGAGCTGTTTTTT.

This clone was detected a few times. The genes are TRBV7-9 and TRBJ2-2; TRBD1 agrees at 10 bases. CDR1 is SEHNR, CDR2 FQNEAQ, per germline (reference sequence). With V trimmed by 2 bases and J by 0 bases, 6 bases remained unmatched. The CDR3 has 18 amino acids. The CDR3: CASSLRGDRGANTGELFF. DNA of the CDR3: TGTGCCAGCAGCTTAAGAGGGGACAGGGGCGCGAACACCGGGGAGCTGTTTTTT.

This chain links TRBV7-9 with TRBJ2-5; unclear D gene. CDR3 length: 12 residues. Germline V gene data show CDR1 as SEHNR and CDR2 as FQNEAQ (reference sequence). V gave up 3 bases and J gave up 2 bases, with 4 bases separating them. The CDR3 loop is CASSLRQETQYF. The DNA of the CDR3 is TGTGCCAGCAGCTTGAGGCAAGAGACCCAGTACTTC.

This clone has a handful of counts. The rearrangement uses TRBV14 and TRBJ2-1, with TRBD2 as a possible D gene (6 bases). Per germline, CDR1 SGHDN and CDR2 FVKESK. The CDR3 spans 14 residues. V was clipped by 4 bases and J by 10 bases, with 17 bases between them. This chain's CDR3 is CASSRSALEGEQFF. Here the CDR3 DNA reads TGTGCCAGCAGCCGGTCGGCTTTGGAGGGAGAGCAGTTCTTC.

This clone has at least ten counts. The V and J genes are TRBV6-5 and TRBJ1-2; no firm D call. Trimming took 2 bases from V and 4 from J, leaving 11 bases between them. Germline CDR1 is MNHEY and CDR2 is SVGAGI. This CDR3 region has 14 residues. CDR3 bases: TGTGCCAGCAGTTACAAGGCAGCTTCCTATGGCTACACCTTC. Translating it yields CASSYKAASYGYTF.

This clone was observed many times. V gene TRBV5-6 combines with J gene TRBJ2-1; D not certain. Germline values: CDR1 SGHDT, CDR2 YYEEEE. Trimming cost V 6 bases and J 6 bases, with 7 bases left between them. The CDR3 consists of 11 residues. CDR3 amino acids: CASTFSNEQFF. The CDR3 DNA sequence: TGTGCCAGCACCTTTAGCAATGAGCAGTTCTTC.

V usage is TRBV7-3 and J usage is TRBJ2-6; tentative D call: TRBD2 (6 bases). V lost 4 bases to trimming and J lost 2 bases, with 18 bases between them. CDR3 length equals 18 residues. Germline values: CDR1 SGHTA, CDR2 FQGTGA. The CDR3 sequence: CASSSPAGGTPGANVLTF. DNA of the CDR3: TGTGCCAGCAGCTCCCCAGCGGGTGGCACACCTGGGGCCAACGTCCTGACTTTC.

The chain has TRBV19 and TRBJ2-5; perhaps D is TRBD1 or TRBD2 (5 bases each). CDR1 is LNHDA and CDR2 is SQIVND in the germline V gene (reference sequence). The CDR3 is 12 residues long. Trimming removed 8 bases at V and 5 bases at J, with 12 bases between. CDR3 amino acids: CASGGSRETQYF. As DNA, the CDR3 is TGTGCCAGTGGGGGTAGCAGGGAGACCCAGTACTTC.

Of note for this clone: Other DNA sequences from this sample encode an identical CDR3 as well. The V call is TRBV18, the J call TRBJ2-5; no firm D call. Germline V gene lookup returns CDR1 KGHSH and CDR2 LQKENI. V was clipped by 0 bases and J by 5 bases, with 4 bases between them. The CDR3 is 12 amino acids. The CDR3 DNA follows: TGTGCCAGCTCACCACCGGGGGAGACCCAGTACTTC. This encodes CASSPPGETQYF.

This chain links TRBV27 with TRBJ2-1; TRBD2 matches 9 bases. J was trimmed by 4 bases and V by 7 bases; bases with no gene match: 8. The CDR3 consists of 15 residues. Per the germline V gene, CDR1 is MNHEY and CDR2 is SMNVEV (reference sequence). CDR3 region: CASTRASGGYNEQFF. The DNA for the CDR3 is TGTGCCAGCACGAGGGCCAGCGGGGGGTACAATGAGCAGTTCTTC.

The count of this clone is one. As DNA, the CDR3 is TGTGCCAGCAGCGTTGTCAGGGAGACTGAAGCTTTCTTT. This codes for CASSVVRETEAFF. The V and J genes are TRBV9 and TRBJ1-1, with D perhaps matching TRBD1 (5 bases). Germline V gene sequence: CDR1 SGDLS, CDR2 YYNGEE. V gave up 2 bases and J gave up 5 bases, with 10 bases separating them. The CDR3 length is 13 residues. Looking up the rest from reference TRBV9 and TRBJ1-1 gives the full variable domain: DSGVTQTPKHLITATGQRVTLRCSPRSGDLSVYWYQQSLDQGLQFLIQYYNGEERAKGNILERFSAQQFPDLHSELNLSSLELGDSALYFCASSVVRETEAFFGQGTRLTVV.

This clone was recorded a few times. The J gene is TRBJ2-1, the V gene TRBV19; perhaps TRBD1 as D (6 bases). V lost 5 bases and J lost 8, with 25 bases in between. The CDR3 runs to 17 residues. Germline V gives CDR1 LNHDA, CDR2 SQIVND (reference sequence). The CDR3 DNA reads TGTGCCAGTAGTTTGGACAGAAGAGGTCTGAAGGCCGATGAGCAGTTCTTC. Translated, it gives CASSLDRRGLKADEQFF.

Points on this clone: At the DNA level, this CDR3 is encoded by other sequences in the same sample as well. The chain links TRBV7-9 to TRBJ1-2; D uncertain. The CDR3 extends over 12 amino acids. The V gene lost 1 base and the J gene lost 4 bases, with 4 bases spanning the gap. CDR1 and CDR2 from the germline V gene are SEHNR and FQNEAQ (reference sequence). The CDR3 loop reads CASSLGFYGYTF. The CDR3 DNA reads as TGTGCCAGCAGCTTAGGATTCTATGGCTACACCTTC.

This clone showed up many times. This chain connects TRBV5-6 to TRBJ1-6, with 7 bases matching TRBD1. The V gene's germline CDR1 is SGHDT and CDR2 YYEEEE. This CDR3 has 15 residues. With V trimmed by 6 bases and J by 4 bases, 7 bases remained unmatched. CDR3 sequence reads: CASKPSGQYNSPLHF. The DNA of the CDR3 is TGTGCCAGCAAACCTTCGGGACAGTATAATTCACCCCTCCACTTT.

This clone appeared a few times. The chain has TRBV30 and TRBJ1-6; TRBD1 matches at 9 bases. The germline V gene encodes CDR1 GTSNPN and CDR2 SVGIG (reference sequence). CDR3 length: 15 residues. With V trimmed by 4 bases and J by 5 bases, 6 bases remained unmatched. The CDR3 DNA follows: TGTGCCTGGAAGTTGGGGGACAGGGATAATTCACCCCTCCACTTT. It is translated as CAWKLGDRDNSPLHF.

In DNA form, the CDR3 reads TGCAGCGTTGAAGAGGGCTACAATGAGCAGTTCTTC. Amino acid sequence: CSVEEGYNEQFF. The genes are TRBV29-1 and TRBJ2-1, with unresolved D. Germline V lookup: CDR1 SQVTM, CDR2 ANQGSEA. V gave up 0 bases and J gave up 3 bases, with 3 bases separating them. The length of the CDR3 is 12 residues.

This clone appeared a few times. CDR3 loop: CASSESQGSVRGYTF. CDR3 bases: TGCGCCAGCAGTGAATCTCAGGGGTCGGTGCGGGGCTACACCTTC. The chain couples TRBV10-1 to TRBJ1-2; D is perhaps TRBD1 (6 bases). The V end lost 3 bases, the J end lost 8 bases, and 19 bases lay between the germline ends. Per the germline V gene, CDR1 is WNHNN and CDR2 is SYGVQD (reference sequence). CDR3 length: 15 residues.